This T cell receptor (beta chain) is drawn from a study of blood T cell repertoires in COVID-19. Whole-study context: Donors in the United States, Italy and Spain gave samples during acute or convalescent COVID-19. Sample material is recorded as cDNA or gDNA derived from T cells, B-cell-depleted T cells, or PBMCs.

Enrollment of patients from Seattle took place during active infection, with longitudinal follow-up. Original processing notes: Reference gene primers were amplified, and this amplification served to estimate nucleated cell counts. This table comes from immunoSEQ multiplex PCR, and its TCRdb copy is limited to in-frame clones, with some not included. V and J calls and clone size are those listed in that table; D and trimming were worked out from the DNA. The sample has about 160,000 clones, roughly 85% seen once. V was trimmed by 0 bases and J by 3 bases, leaving 14 bases between them. The CDR3 extends over 16 amino acids. Germline lookup yields CDR1 SGHTA and CDR2 FQGNSA.

This sequence joins TRBV7-2 and TRBJ2-5; no clear D. Sequenced input: peripheral blood. The sequence was obtained from a woman between 50 and 59 years old with COVID-19, enrolled during active disease. The chain's CDR3 is CASSLAPSWRKETQYF. Written as DNA, the CDR3 is TGTGCCAGCAGCTTAGCCCCCTCGTGGCGGAAAGAGACCCAGTACTTC.